The 32 T cell receptor beta chains reported below all come from one sample, sequenced in a study of blood T cell repertoires in COVID-19. Some clones are missing from TCRdb's copy, which holds only in-frame ones; the method was immunoSEQ multiplex PCR. This sample has approximately 170,000 clones; around 81% occur once, and the top ten carry about 8.1%. The sequenced material came from peripheral blood. These TCRs come from an elderly woman with COVID-19, enrolled during active disease.

The chain links TRBV7-8 to TRBJ2-5, with 11 positions matching TRBD2. With 2 bases clipped from V and 1 base from J, the junction kept 9 bases outside the gene matches. Per the germline V gene, CDR1 is SGHVS and CDR2 is FQNEAQ. The CDR3 contains 18 residues. This chain's CDR3 is CASSLRLAGGDSQETQYF. The CDR3 nucleotides read TGTGCCAGCAGCTTACGGCTAGCGGGGGGAGATAGCCAAGAGACCCAGTACTTC.

The chain recombines TRBV5-1 with TRBJ1-1; weak D call: TRBD1 (6 bases). V was trimmed by 6 bases and J by 5 bases, leaving 14 bases between them. The germline CDR1 and CDR2 sequences are SGHRS and YFSETQ. This CDR3 region has 13 residues. The CDR3 protein is CASTQQGRTEAFF. The CDR3 region has the DNA TGCGCCAGCACCCAACAGGGCCGGACTGAAGCTTTCTTT.

V usage is TRBV7-2 and J usage is TRBJ1-2, with 9 bases identical to TRBD1. The CDR3 is 14 amino acids. V shed 5 bases, J shed 4 bases, and the junction held 5 bases outside the gene matches. The germline gives CDR1 SGHTA, CDR2 FQGNSA. CDR3 bases: TGTGCCAGCAGCACGACAGGGGGTCCCTATGGCTACACCTTC. It specifies CASSTTGGPYGYTF.

V gene TRBV6-4 combines with J gene TRBJ1-1; D gene ambiguous. CDR1 MRHNA and CDR2 SNTAGT come from the germline V gene. There are 15 residues in the CDR3. V lost 7 bases, J lost 1 base, and 16 bases lay in between. CDR3 residues: CASIRFKTTNTEAFF. The CDR3 DNA is TGTGCCAGCATACGCTTTAAAACAACGAACACTGAAGCTTTCTTT.

This rearrangement joins TRBV6-1 to TRBJ1-5, with D possibly matching TRBD1 (5 bases). V was shortened by 4 bases and J by 4 bases, with 23 bases between the two germline ends. The CDR3 has 18 residues. Germline CDR1 MNHNS, CDR2 SASEGT. The CDR3 DNA is TGTGCCAGCAGTGGGACAACGCAGGGCCGGATCCCAAATCAGCCCCAGCATTTT. Its translation: CASSGTTQGRIPNQPQHF.

About this clone itself: Sequence at one end of the junction differs from germline and may be a read error. This rearrangement joins TRBV7-7 to TRBJ2-5; D is perhaps TRBD1 (6 bases). The CDR3 is 15 residues long. Germline V gives CDR1 SSHAT, CDR2 FNYEAQ (reference sequence). The CDR3 here is CASSPRKDRPETQYF. DNA for the CDR3: TGTGCTAGCAGCCCCCGAAAGGACAGACCAGAGACCCAGTACTTC.

The rearrangement uses TRBV5-1 and TRBJ2-1; 10 nucleotides match TRBD1. Per the germline V gene, CDR1 is SGHRS and CDR2 is YFSETQ. Trimming took 4 bases from V and 9 from J; bases not matched to a gene: 13. This CDR3 has 16 amino acids. CDR3 sequence reads: CASSILPGQGSGEQFF. In nucleotides, the CDR3 is TGCGCCAGCAGCATACTCCCGGGACAGGGGAGCGGTGAGCAGTTCTTC. Supplemented by reference TRBV5-1 and TRBJ2-1, the full variable domain reads KAGVTQTPRYLIKTRGQQVTLSCSPISGHRSVSWYQQTPGQGLQFLFEYFSETQRNKGNFPGRFSGRQFSNSRSEMNVSTLELGDSALYLCASSILPGQGSGEQFFGPGTRLTVL.

The chain uses TRBV28 and TRBJ2-1, with 8 bases that match TRBD2. CDR3 length: 12 residues. The V gene's germline CDR1 is MDHEN and CDR2 SYDVKM. J was trimmed by 10 bases and V by 8 bases; bases with no gene match: 7. CDR3 residues: CASEEREREQFF. The CDR3, as DNA: TGTGCCAGCGAGGAGCGGGAGAGGGAGCAGTTCTTC.

CDR3 sequence reads: CASSFPAEKETQYF. Written as DNA, the CDR3 is TGTGCCAGCAGCTTCCCAGCGGAGAAAGAGACCCAGTACTTC. The chain uses TRBV11-2 and TRBJ2-5; maybe TRBD2 (5 bases). V was cut by 3 bases and J by 3 bases, with 11 bases left in between. Germline V gene data show CDR1 as SGHAT and CDR2 as FQNNGV. This CDR3 is 14 amino acids long.

This clone appeared a few times. J is TRBJ1-3 and V is TRBV7-9; D gene unclear. Looked up from germline, CDR1 is SEHNR and CDR2 is FQNEAQ (reference sequence). The V gene lost 1 base and the J gene lost 2 bases, with 3 bases spanning the gap. This CDR3 has 13 residues. CDR3 sequence reads: CASSLGAGNTIYF. CDR3 sequence (DNA): TGTGCCAGCAGCTTAGGAGCTGGAAACACCATATATTTT.

This chain joins TRBV9 and TRBJ2-7; D is possibly TRBD1 (6 bases). CDR1 is SGDLS, CDR2 YYNGEE, per germline. The germline V and J ends were trimmed by 4 bases and 8 bases, with 19 bases remaining between them. CDR3 length: 14 amino acids. The chain's CDR3 is CASSTSTGPSQQYF. CDR3 coding DNA: TGTGCCAGCAGCACCTCGACAGGACCTTCGCAGCAGTACTTC.

Remarks on this clone: The sample has other DNA sequences that encode this CDR3 too. The chain combines TRBV7-2 with TRBJ2-5; 13 bases match TRBD2. The V gene's germline CDR1 is SGHTA and CDR2 FQGNSA. The junction had 2 bases not matched to a gene; V was cut back by 5 bases and J by 5 bases. This CDR3 contains 14 residues. The CDR3 nucleotides are TGTGCCAGCAGCCCGGGACTAGCGGGGGAGACCCAGTACTTC. Residues: CASSPGLAGETQYF.

The chain links TRBV9 to TRBJ2-1; no clear D. The CDR3 contains 13 residues. Germline values: CDR1 SGDLS, CDR2 YYNGEE. The V gene lost 0 bases and the J gene lost 7 bases, with 8 bases spanning the gap. The CDR3 region has the DNA TGTGCCAGCAGCGTAGACCGACTGAATGAGCAGTTCTTC. Translation: CASSVDRLNEQFF.

This clone was counted once. The chain links TRBV7-2 to TRBJ2-2; 8 nucleotides match TRBD2. The CDR3 consists of 15 residues. CDR1 SGHTA and CDR2 FQGNSA come from the germline V gene. The J segment lost 1 base and the V segment lost 2 bases, leaving 0 bases of the junction unmatched. The CDR3 reads CASSLRGGNTGELFF. The CDR3 bases are TGTGCCAGCAGCTTACGGGGGGGGAACACCGGGGAGCTGTTTTTT. Together with reference TRBV7-2 and TRBJ2-2, the CDR3 gives the full variable domain: GAGVSQSPSNKVTEKGKDVELRCDPISGHTALYWYRQSLGQGLEFLIYFQGNSAPDKSGLPSDRFSAERTGGSVSTLTIQRTQQEDSAVYLCASSLRGGNTGELFFGEGSRLTVL.

V gene TRBV29-1 combines with J gene TRBJ2-3; TRBD2 agrees at 14 bases. This CDR3 comprises 14 residues. Germline V gene sequence: CDR1 SQVTM, CDR2 ANQGSEA. V was clipped by 4 bases and J by 8 bases; unmatched bases: 5. The CDR3 DNA sequence: TGCAGCGTTGCGACTAGCGGGGGGGCGGGTACGCAGTATTTT. Amino acid sequence: CSVATSGGAGTQYF.

J is TRBJ2-7 and V is TRBV4-1; D is ambiguous. This CDR3 has 15 amino acids. The germline V gene encodes CDR1 MGHRA and CDR2 YSYEKL. The ends were cut back, 0 bases at V and 2 bases at J, with 11 bases in the middle. In nucleotides, the CDR3 is TGCGCCAGCAGCCAAGATCGAGGATGGACCTACGAGCAGTACTTC. Protein product: CASSQDRGWTYEQYF.

The chain recombines TRBV4-1 with TRBJ2-7; 7 bases line up with TRBD2. Germline lookup yields CDR1 MGHRA and CDR2 YSYEKL. The junction had 5 bases not matched to a gene; V was cut back by 1 base and J by 2 bases. The CDR3 sequence is 15 residues long. The CDR3 loop is CASSQGHGGTYEQYF. The CDR3 DNA follows: TGCGCCAGCAGCCAAGGTCACGGGGGGACCTACGAGCAGTACTTC.

This clone turned up a few times. CDR3 nucleotide sequence: TGCGCCAGCAGCTTGGCCGGGACTAGCGGCCGTTACAATGAGCAGTTCTTC. Translation: CASSLAGTSGRYNEQFF. J is TRBJ2-1 and V is TRBV5-1; 11 bases are shared with TRBD2. V was clipped by 0 bases and J by 4 bases; unmatched bases: 6. The CDR3 covers 17 residues. The germline gives CDR1 SGHRS, CDR2 YFSETQ.

V gene TRBV5-4 combines with J gene TRBJ2-7, with D possibly being TRBD2 (7 bases). The CDR3 is 15 residues long. The V gene lost 2 bases and the J gene lost 0 bases, with 12 bases spanning the gap. Germline-derived CDR1 and CDR2 are SGHNT and YYREEE (reference sequence). The CDR3 sequence is CASSFAGASSYEQYF. Here the CDR3 DNA reads TGTGCCAGCAGCTTCGCGGGGGCCAGCTCCTACGAGCAGTACTTC.

The genes are TRBV28 and TRBJ1-3, with D maybe TRBD1 (6 bases). The CDR3 extends over 16 amino acids. CDR1 is MDHEN, CDR2 SYDVKM, per germline. The V end was cut by 7 bases, the J end by 0 bases, with 16 bases between. The CDR3 DNA is TGTGCCAGCACCCGCGGGGGCCTTTTCTCTGGAAACACCATATATTTT. Its translation is CASTRGGLFSGNTIYF.

The chain employs TRBV11-2 and TRBJ2-3; 7 nucleotides align to TRBD1. The CDR3 spans 15 residues. Germline CDR1 and CDR2: SGHAT and FQNNGV. V trimming: 4 bases; J trimming: 1 base; junction bases outside the gene matches: 5. The CDR3 DNA is TGTGCCAGCAGCTCCCAGGGGGTGGGCACAGATACGCAGTATTTT. The encoded protein is CASSSQGVGTDTQYF.

The CDR3, as DNA: TGCGCCAGCAGCTTGGGCTTCGGGGGGGCGCTGCCCATGAACACTGAAGCTTTCTTT. It translates to CASSLGFGGALPMNTEAFF. The J gene is TRBJ1-1, the V gene TRBV5-1, with TRBD1 as a possible D gene (6 bases). Germline assignment: CDR1 SGHRS and CDR2 YFSETQ. Deletions cut 0 bases from V and 0 bases from J, with 21 bases between. CDR3 length: 19 amino acids. Variable domain in full (rest from reference TRBV5-1 and TRBJ1-1): KAGVTQTPRYLIKTRGQQVTLSCSPISGHRSVSWYQQTPGQGLQFLFEYFSETQRNKGNFPGRFSGRQFSNSRSEMNVSTLELGDSALYLCASSLGFGGALPMNTEAFFGQGTRLTVV.

The chain uses TRBV9 and TRBJ2-7; a weak D match, TRBD1 (6 bases). V was cut by 5 bases and J by 6 bases, with 18 bases left in between. CDR3 size: 14 residues. CDR1 is SGDLS, CDR2 YYNGEE, per germline. The CDR3: CASSAGTPPSEQYF. The CDR3 bases are TGTGCCAGCAGTGCCGGGACACCTCCTTCCGAGCAGTACTTC.

This chain uses TRBV7-3 with TRBJ1-2, with D maybe TRBD1 (5 bases). The V gene's germline CDR1 is SGHTA and CDR2 FQGTGA. This CDR3 is built from 13 residues. The V end lost 3 bases, the J end lost 8 bases, and 13 bases lay between the germline ends. The CDR3 loop reads CASSLGLGAGYTF. The CDR3 DNA reads as TGTGCCAGCAGCTTGGGTCTAGGGGCGGGCTACACCTTC.

V and J are TRBV5-8 and TRBJ1-4; TRBD1 matches 9 bases. The CDR3 extends over 16 amino acids. The V and J ends lost 4 bases and 1 base, in that order; junction bases with no gene match: 5. Germline CDR1 is SGHTS and CDR2 is YDEGEE. The CDR3 sequence is CASSGGTGRTNEKLFF. The DNA of the CDR3 is TGTGCCAGCAGCGGCGGGACAGGGAGAACTAATGAAAAACTGTTTTTT. The whole variable domain, filled in from reference TRBV5-8 and TRBJ1-4, reads EAGVTQSPTHLIKTRGQQATLRCSPISGHTSVYWYQQALGLGLQFLLWYDEGEERNRGNFPPRFSGRQFPNYSSELNVNALELEDSALYLCASSGGTGRTNEKLFFGSGTQLSVL.

The V call is TRBV19, the J call TRBJ1-1, with 7 bases identical to TRBD1. The CDR3 spans 13 residues. Unmatched junction bases numbered 11, after V lost 9 bases and J lost 7 bases. CDR1 is LNHDA and CDR2 is SQIVND in the germline V gene (reference sequence). CDR3 nucleotides: TGTGCCAGCACAGACAGGGAGGTTAGTGAAGCTTTCTTT. It translates to CASTDREVSEAFF.

CDR3 sequence (DNA): TGTGCCAGCAGCTTTTATGATCAGCCCCAGCATTTT. Translating gives CASSFYDQPQHF. The rearrangement links TRBV7-3 to TRBJ1-5; D unresolved. The CDR3 is 12 residues long. Per the germline V gene, CDR1 is SGHTA and CDR2 is FQGTGA. V was shortened by 3 bases and J by 5 bases, with 5 bases between the two germline ends.

The chain is built from TRBV6-2 or TRBV6-3 and TRBJ1-4; D uncertain. This CDR3 has 16 amino acids. The germline V and J ends were trimmed by 1 base and 8 bases, with 17 bases remaining between them. Germline CDR1 and CDR2: MNHEY and SVGEGT. The CDR3 DNA reads as TGTGCCAGCAGTTACTTAGACTCTCCGACGACCGAAAAACTGTTTTTT. Residues: CASSYLDSPTTEKLFF.

The chain is built from TRBV3-1 (or the pseudogene TRBV3-2) and TRBJ1-6; D unresolved. The ends were cut back, 2 bases at V and 4 bases at J, with 6 bases in the middle. Looked up from germline, CDR1 is LGHDT and CDR2 is YNNKEL (reference sequence). The CDR3 loop spans 14 amino acids. CDR3 in DNA: TGTGCCAGCAGCCAACCACAGTATAATTCACCCCTCCACTTT. Residues: CASSQPQYNSPLHF.

The rearrangement links TRBV9 to TRBJ1-5, with D maybe TRBD1 (5 bases). The V end was cut by 3 bases, the J end by 7 bases, with 20 bases between. Germline V CDR1 and CDR2: SGDLS, YYNGEE. CDR3 length: 16 residues. The CDR3 protein is CASSGAGGQGNQPQHF. As DNA, the CDR3 is TGTGCCAGCAGCGGGGCTGGTGGGCAGGGTAACCAGCCCCAGCATTTT.

This clone was counted between two and nine times. The V call is TRBV27, the J call TRBJ1-2; maybe TRBD1 (6 bases). CDR3 length equals 14 residues. CDR1 and CDR2 from the germline V gene are MNHEY and SMNVEV (reference sequence). Trimming cost V 5 bases and J 2 bases, with 12 bases left between them. The CDR3, as DNA: TGTGCCAGCAGTCGTCTGGGGGCGAACTATGGCTACACCTTC. As protein: CASSRLGANYGYTF.

This clone was picked up a small number of times. The chain carries TRBV28 and TRBJ1-5; 8 bases are a match to TRBD1. The CDR3 runs to 13 residues. V was clipped by 7 bases and J by 6 bases; unmatched bases: 5. Germline loops: CDR1 MDHEN, CDR2 SYDVKM. The CDR3 loop reads CASTGQGFQPQHF. For the CDR3, the DNA is TGTGCCAGCACCGGACAGGGTTTTCAGCCCCAGCATTTT.